The 16 T cell receptor beta chains in this list originate from one sample, sequenced in a study of blood T cell repertoires in COVID-19. The protocol was immunoSEQ multiplex PCR, while the TCRdb copy is restricted to in-frame clones and leaves out a portion. This table holds over 150,000 clones, about 88% found once. The sample comprised peripheral blood. Receptors were obtained from a man aged 50 to 60 with COVID-19, enrolled during active disease.

The chain recombines TRBV3-1 (or the pseudogene TRBV3-2) with TRBJ1-2; 8 nucleotides line up with TRBD1. The CDR3 has 15 amino acids. Germline V gene sequence: CDR1 LGHDT, CDR2 YNNKEL (reference sequence). With V trimmed by 1 base and J by 7 bases, 8 bases remained unmatched. This chain's CDR3 is CASSQVLHRGTGYTF. The CDR3 bases are TGTGCCAGCAGCCAAGTTTTGCACAGGGGGACTGGCTACACCTTC.

This chain links TRBV24-1 with TRBJ2-3; TRBD2 matches at 7 bases. V shed 3 bases and J 2 bases; nucleotides not matched to a gene: 4. This CDR3 region has 15 residues. Germline assignment: CDR1 KGHDR and CDR2 SFDVKD. CDR3 protein: CATSDPLANTDTQYF. In DNA form, the CDR3 reads TGTGCCACCAGTGATCCACTAGCGAACACAGATACGCAGTATTTT.

This rearrangement joins TRBV2 to TRBJ1-2; D is possibly TRBD1 (6 bases). This CDR3 contains 13 residues. V dropped 6 bases and J dropped 4 bases, with 12 bases sitting between them. The germline V gene has CDR1 SNHLY and CDR2 FYNNEI. This chain's CDR3 is CASSLQGIYGYTF. The CDR3 DNA reads as TGTGCCAGCAGCTTACAGGGTATCTATGGCTACACCTTC.

The chain uses TRBV5-1 and TRBJ1-1, with D possibly being TRBD1 (5 bases). V lost 0 bases to trimming and J lost 1 base, with 7 bases between them. Looked up from germline, CDR1 is SGHRS and CDR2 is YFSETQ. There are 14 residues in the CDR3. The CDR3 DNA sequence: TGCGCCAGCAGCTTGGGGGGCAAGAACACTGAAGCTTTCTTT. Protein: CASSLGGKNTEAFF.

The genes are TRBV7-2 and TRBJ2-2; 9 nucleotides match TRBD1. The V and J ends lost 5 bases and 3 bases, in that order; junction bases with no gene match: 7. Germline V lookup: CDR1 SGHTA, CDR2 FQGNSA. The CDR3 has 16 amino acids. CDR3 sequence (DNA): TGTGCCAGCAGCGCCTCGGGACAGGGCTACACCGGGGAGCTGTTTTTT. Protein: CASSASGQGYTGELFF.

This clone appeared once. The chain couples TRBV7-2 to TRBJ2-7; D gene unclear. Trimming removed 1 base at V and 3 bases at J, with 10 bases between. There are 14 residues in the CDR3. CDR1 and CDR2 (germline): SGHTA, FQGNSA. This CDR3 is CASSLEYRSYEQYF. DNA of the CDR3: TGTGCCAGCAGCTTAGAGTACAGAAGCTACGAGCAGTACTTC.

This chain connects TRBV18 to TRBJ2-5, with TRBD2 as a possible D gene (6 bases). The germline V gene has CDR1 KGHSH and CDR2 LQKENI. The CDR3 consists of 15 residues. Trimming left V 0 bases short and J 2 bases short, with 10 bases between. The CDR3 DNA sequence: TGTGCCAGCTCACCACCTATGGGGGGACAAGAGACCCAGTACTTC. Encoded protein: CASSPPMGGQETQYF.

This clone occurred once. The chain links TRBV18 to TRBJ2-7; possibly TRBD2 for D (5 bases). The CDR3 is made up of 13 amino acids. CDR1 and CDR2 (germline): KGHSH, LQKENI. V dropped 1 base and J dropped 3 bases, with 7 bases sitting between them. The CDR3 is CASSPQTNYEQYF. The CDR3 DNA reads TGTGCCAGCTCACCACAGACTAACTACGAGCAGTACTTC.

The chain employs TRBV6-5 and TRBJ2-7; TRBD2 matches 11 bases. Trimming took 6 bases from V and 0 from J; bases not matched to a gene: 4. Germline CDR1 reads MNHEY; CDR2 reads SVGAGI. This CDR3 has 15 residues. The CDR3 sequence: CASRPGLAVSYEQYF. Written as DNA, the CDR3 is TGTGCCAGCAGGCCGGGACTAGCGGTCTCCTACGAGCAGTACTTC.

V usage is TRBV5-6 and J usage is TRBJ1-5, with D possibly being TRBD1 (5 bases). V lost 0 bases to trimming and J lost 1 base, with 11 bases between them. In germline, CDR1 is SGHDT, CDR2 YYEEEE. The CDR3 runs to 16 residues. CDR3 in amino acids: CASSLGAGWSNQPQHF. CDR3 DNA sequence: TGTGCCAGCAGCTTGGGGGCAGGGTGGAGCAATCAGCCCCAGCATTTT.

This chain uses TRBV12-5 with TRBJ2-7, with 14 positions matching TRBD2. The CDR3 covers 20 residues. Germline trimming cut 0 bases from V and 3 bases from J; bases unmatched to any gene: 13. CDR1 and CDR2 (germline): LGHNT, FRNRAP. The CDR3 nucleotides read TGTGCTAGTGGTTTGGTTTTACGGGGACTAGCGGGAGATCAAAGCTACGAGCAGTACTTC. It codes for CASGLVLRGLAGDQSYEQYF.

J is TRBJ1-6 and V is TRBV27; TRBD1 is a possible D gene (6 bases). Per the germline V gene, CDR1 is MNHEY and CDR2 is SMNVEV (reference sequence). This CDR3 spans 14 amino acids. Trimming left V 5 bases short and J 10 bases short, with 15 bases between. The CDR3 DNA is TGTGCCAGCAGTACCAGGGGTATAGGCTCACCCCTCCACTTT. Its protein product is CASSTRGIGSPLHF.

The rearrangement uses TRBV6-5 and TRBJ1-1; possibly TRBD1 for D (6 bases). The V gene lost 10 bases and the J gene lost 10 bases, with 22 bases spanning the gap. The CDR3 runs to 13 residues. Germline V gene lookup returns CDR1 MNHEY and CDR2 SVGAGI. The CDR3 here is CATGGQGLLGAFF. In nucleotides, the CDR3 is TGTGCCACGGGGGGTCAGGGGCTGTTAGGAGCTTTCTTT.

This rearrangement joins TRBV28 to TRBJ2-2, with TRBD1 identical over 9 bases. The junction had 6 bases not matched to a gene; V was cut back by 6 bases and J by 4 bases. Per the germline V gene, CDR1 is MDHEN and CDR2 is SYDVKM. The CDR3 length is 15 residues. The CDR3 DNA follows: TGTGCCAGCAGACCACAGGGGGCGCCCACCGGGGAGCTGTTTTTT. This translates into CASRPQGAPTGELFF.

J is TRBJ2-1 and V is TRBV6-5; D remains ambiguous. CDR1 and CDR2 from the germline V gene are MNHEY and SVGAGI. The length of the CDR3 is 15 residues. V shed 5 bases and J shed 0 bases, with 11 bases lying between them. This CDR3 is CASSPFWSSYNEQFF. CDR3 sequence (DNA): TGTGCCAGCAGTCCCTTTTGGAGCTCCTACAATGAGCAGTTCTTC.

The CDR3 reads CASPRADPPWSARSYEQYF. The CDR3, as DNA: TGTGCCAGCCCCCGTGCTGACCCGCCGTGGAGCGCGCGATCCTACGAGCAGTACTTC. This chain uses TRBV6-4 with TRBJ2-7; D not certain. Germline CDR1 and CDR2: MRHNA and SNTAGT. Trimming pared 8 bases from V and 1 base from J, leaving 30 bases between. The CDR3 runs 19 residues.